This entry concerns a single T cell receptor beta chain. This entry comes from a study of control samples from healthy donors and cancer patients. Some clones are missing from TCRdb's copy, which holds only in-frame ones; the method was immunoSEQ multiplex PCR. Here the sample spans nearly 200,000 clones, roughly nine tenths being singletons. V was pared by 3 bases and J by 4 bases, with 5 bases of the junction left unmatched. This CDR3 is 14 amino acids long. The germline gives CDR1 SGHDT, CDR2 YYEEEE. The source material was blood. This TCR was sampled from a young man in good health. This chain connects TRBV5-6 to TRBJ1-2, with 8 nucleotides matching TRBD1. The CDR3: CASSWQGASYGYTF. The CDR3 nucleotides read TGTGCCAGCAGCTGGCAGGGGGCTAGCTATGGCTACACCTTC.